This TCR beta chain stems from a study of blood T cell repertoires in COVID-19. Profiled with immunoSEQ multiplex PCR; TCRdb holds only in-frame clones, not every one. Of about 230,000 clones in the sample, 87% are singletons; the top ten hold more than 10%. Germline assignment: CDR1 MNHEY and CDR2 SVGAGI. V was cut by 6 bases and J by 7 bases, with 10 bases left in between. The CDR3 length is 13 residues. The genes are TRBV6-5 and TRBJ1-6; D is uncertain. The sequence was obtained from a young man who had recovered from COVID-19. Sequenced material: PBMCs or T cells enriched from blood (not recorded which). In nucleotides, the CDR3 is TGTGCCAGCAGATCCACAGACAATTCACCCCTCCACTTT. It encodes CASRSTDNSPLHF.